This T cell receptor (beta chain) was observed in a study of blood T cells in healthy people across ages. This clonotype was detected only a few times. The antigen is not known. CDR1 is SQVTM and CDR2 is ANQGSEA in the germline V gene. There are 14 residues in the CDR3. With V trimmed by 5 bases and J by 4 bases, 3 bases remained unmatched. Study-level points and caveats: It was the long-lived donors that had more naive CD4+ cells and higher diversity than aged donors.

Sample-barcoded 5' priming and a J-beta primer mix drove a second PCR of 7 to 11 cycles. Each CDR3 protein gets one entry after TCRdb re-called the 5' RACE reads with MiXCR. The sample yields 540,000 or so distinct CDR3 sequences, around 50% seen once. The sequenced sample was blood. The rearrangement links TRBV29-1 to TRBJ2-1; 12 bases map to TRBD2. The TCR sequence derives from an older man in good health. As DNA, the CDR3 is TGCAGCGTTAGAGGACTAGCGGGGTACAATGAGCAGTTCTTC. Its protein is CSVRGLAGYNEQFF.